A selection of T cell receptor beta chains follows, all from one sample in a study of T cells after yellow fever vaccination. TCRdb ran MiXCR on the 5' RACE reads and lists one entry per CDR3 protein. The sample has 400,000 or so distinct CDR3 sequences, over 5% seen once. This specimen was PBMCs, taken 5 days after the yellow fever booster vaccination. Receptor source: a man aged 25-40 years who received the YFV17D yellow fever vaccine. The CDR3 runs from the conserved cysteine through the conserved F or W. The D gene is left open where the match is weak. Expanded clones get a size class; other rows say once, few or many, or leave the size out.

>16|TRBV18|TRBJ2-2|few|TRBD2
TGTGCCAGCTCACCGGTACCGGGAGGCGACACCGGGGAGCTGTTTTTT
CASSPVPGGDTGELFF
>12|TRBV6-5|TRBJ1-1|few|.
TGTGCCAGCAGATCGGGACCGGGTGAAGCTTTCTTT
CASRSGPGEAFF
>15|TRBV12-3/TRBV12-4|TRBJ2-1|few|.
TGTGCCAGCAGTTTTCTTGGCGGGACGTACAATGAGCAGTTCTTC
CASSFLGGTYNEQFF
>15|TRBV12-3/TRBV12-4|TRBJ2-3|once|.
TGTGCCAGCATCCGACAGCAGGTGCCAGGAGATACGCTGTATTTT
CASIRQQVPGDTLYF
>15|TRBV18|TRBJ2-3|few|.
TGTGCCAGCTCACCACCAGGCACCAGCACAGATACGCAGTATTTT
CASSPPGTSTDTQYF
>12|TRBV12-3/TRBV12-4|TRBJ2-7|many|.
TGTGCCAGCAGTTTAAGCCTCCCCGAGCAGTACTTC
CASSLSLPEQYF
>14|TRBV5-5|TRBJ2-7|many|.
TGTGCCAGCAGCTTGCTGTGGAGCTCCTACGAGCAGTACTTC
CASSLLWSSYEQYF
>15|TRBV12-3/TRBV12-4|TRBJ1-5|.|.
TGTGCCAGCCGCCCCCAGGAAGGTGGCAATCAGCCCCAGCATTTT
CASRPQEGGNQPQHF
>13|TRBV29-1|TRBJ2-1|.|.
TGCAGCGTTTGGCGGAAAGGCTACAATGAGCAGTTCTTC
CSVWRKGYNEQFF
>15|TRBV5-4|TRBJ2-1|many|.
TGTGCCAGCAGCTTGGGGGGGACCCCAGGGAATGAGCAGTTCTTC
CASSLGGTPGNEQFF
>13|TRBV6-1|TRBJ2-7|many|TRBD1
TGTGCCAGCAGACACGAGGGGGCCCACGAGCAGTACTTC
CASRHEGAHEQYF
>14|TRBV20-1|TRBJ2-5|many|.
TGCAGTGCTAGAGATACAAGGGATGGGGAGACCCAGTACTTC
CSARDTRDGETQYF
>16|TRBV6-1|TRBJ2-6|.|TRBD2
TGTGCCACCGCTGGGAGGGGCTCCTCTGGGGCCAACGTCCTGACTTTC
CATAGRGSSGANVLTF
>18|TRBV6-1|TRBJ2-4|few|TRBD2
TGTGCCAGCAGTAAACTAGCGGGAGGGCCGGAGTGGGGAAACATTCAGTACTTC
CASSKLAGGPEWGNIQYF
>13|TRBV19|TRBJ2-2|many|TRBD1
TGTGCCAGTAGTACGACAGGGGCCGGGGAGCTGTTTTTT
CASSTTGAGELFF
>15|TRBV19|TRBJ1-4|.|.
TGTGCCACCGAACCCCTGGGCCGGGGGGGTGAAAAACTGTTTTTT
CATEPLGRGGEKLFF
>15|TRBV7-9|TRBJ2-1|many|.
TGTGCCAGCAGCTTAGGGGCGGCTTTCTACAATGAGCAGTTCTTC
CASSLGAAFYNEQFF
>13|TRBV12-3/TRBV12-4|TRBJ2-7|.|.
TGTGCCAGCAGCCCCCAAGGGGATTACGAGCAGTACTTC
CASSPQGDYEQYF
>14|TRBV6-5|TRBJ1-4|few|TRBD1
TGTGCCAGCAGTTACACGGACAGGGATGAAAAACTGTTTTTT
CASSYTDRDEKLFF
>14|TRBV7-8|TRBJ2-7|few|TRBD1
TGTGCCAGCACCATAAGCTCAGGGGGCGGTGAGCAGTACTTC
CASTISSGGGEQYF
>14|TRBV4-3|TRBJ1-1|many|TRBD1
TGCGCCAGCAGCCCGCAGACAGGGATTACTGAAGCTTTCTTT
CASSPQTGITEAFF
>15|TRBV2|TRBJ1-6|.|TRBD1
TGTGCCAGCAGTGTAACGGGACAGGGTACTTCACCCCTCCACTTT
CASSVTGQGTSPLHF
>14|TRBV5-4|TRBJ1-1|many|.
TGTGCCAGCACCCGGGGGAGTGCGTACACTGAAGCTTTCTTT
CASTRGSAYTEAFF
>16|TRBV25-1|TRBJ2-7|.|TRBD2
TGTGCCAGCAGTGAAGCCGGGCAGGGACTAGCCTACGAGCAGTACTTC
CASSEAGQGLAYEQYF
>16|TRBV5-1|TRBJ2-3|many|TRBD2
TGCGCCAGCAGCTTGGCCCCACTAGCGGGCACAGATACGCAGTATTTT
CASSLAPLAGTDTQYF
>14|TRBV4-3|TRBJ2-2|.|.
TGCGCCAGCAGCCAAGATCGAGCCCTCGGGGAGCTGTTTTTT
CASSQDRALGELFF
>14|TRBV7-8|TRBJ2-1|few|.
TGTGCCACCTTCCGGGACCTTTCGGACAATGAGCAGTTCTTC
CATFRDLSDNEQFF